The 25 T cell receptor beta chains presented below share a single source sample, sequenced in a study of OX40 agonist ivuxolimab in advanced cancers. Using immunoSEQ multiplex PCR, the repertoire was profiled, and TCRdb retains in-frame clones only, with some absent. The table shows about 46,000 clones, with around nine tenths occurring only once. Sequenced material: CD4+ or CD8+ T cells sorted from blood, taken in a trial of the OX40 agonist ivuxolimab. The receptors stem from an adult with an advanced solid tumor such as melanoma, head and neck, liver or kidney cancer.

This rearrangement joins TRBV19 to TRBJ2-7; 10 nucleotides align to TRBD1. In germline, CDR1 is LNHDA, CDR2 SQIVND (reference sequence). The CDR3 has 13 amino acids. The V gene end was trimmed by 9 bases and the J gene end by 2 bases; junction bases not matched to a gene: 4. The CDR3, as DNA: TGTGCCAGCACAGGACAGGGGGCCTACGAGCAGTACTTC. Translated, it gives CASTGQGAYEQYF.

The chain links TRBV13 to TRBJ1-2, with D tentatively TRBD1 (5 bases). The CDR3 loop spans 14 amino acids. Germline CDR1 reads PRHDT; CDR2 reads FYEKMQ (reference sequence). V lost 5 bases and J 1 base, leaving 11 bases between the germline ends. The DNA for the CDR3 is TGTGCCAGCAGCCCCCGGGACTTTAACTATGGCTACACCTTC. It specifies CASSPRDFNYGYTF.

V and J are TRBV19 and TRBJ2-5; no reliable D call. Trimming took off 6 bases at V and 1 base at J, with 9 bases between the two ends. The CDR3 has 13 amino acids. CDR1 is LNHDA and CDR2 is SQIVND in the germline V gene (reference sequence). The CDR3 region has the DNA TGTGCCAGTAGGTGGGCGTCCCAAGAGACCCAGTACTTC. Protein sequence: CASRWASQETQYF.

The V and J genes are TRBV5-1 and TRBJ1-1; TRBD1 matches 9 bases. The J segment lost 4 bases and the V segment lost 2 bases, leaving 3 bases of the junction unmatched. Looked up from germline, CDR1 is SGHRS and CDR2 is YFSETQ. The CDR3 has 14 amino acids. The CDR3 bases are TGCGCCAGCAGCTTCGGGACAGGGTTCACTGAAGCTTTCTTT. This sequence encodes CASSFGTGFTEAFF. Using reference TRBV5-1 and TRBJ1-1 for the parts outside the CDR3, the full variable domain is KAGVTQTPRYLIKTRGQQVTLSCSPISGHRSVSWYQQTPGQGLQFLFEYFSETQRNKGNFPGRFSGRQFSNSRSEMNVSTLELGDSALYLCASSFGTGFTEAFFGQGTRLTVV.

The rearrangement uses TRBV14 and TRBJ2-2, with 12 nucleotides matching TRBD2. Germline V gene lookup returns CDR1 SGHDN and CDR2 FVKESK. Unmatched junction bases numbered 14, after V lost 0 bases and J lost 0 bases. CDR3 length: 22 residues. CDR3 residues: CASSQESWATSGGPANTGELFF. The DNA for the CDR3 is TGTGCCAGCAGCCAAGAGAGCTGGGCGACTAGCGGGGGACCAGCGAACACCGGGGAGCTGTTTTTT.

The V and J genes are TRBV9 and TRBJ1-1; D possibly corresponds to TRBD1 (5 bases). CDR1 SGDLS and CDR2 YYNGEE come from the germline V gene. The CDR3 has 13 amino acids. V lost 4 bases to trimming and J lost 5 bases, with 12 bases between them. In nucleotides, the CDR3 is TGTGCCAGCAGCCTCGGGGGAGGAACTGAAGCTTTCTTT. It codes for CASSLGGGTEAFF.

This clone is a singleton in its sample. V is TRBV7-9 and J is TRBJ1-2; the D is unclear. Trimming stripped 5 bases from V and 8 bases from J, with 12 bases between. Germline CDR1 and CDR2: SEHNR and FQNEAQ (reference sequence). The CDR3 runs 12 residues. CDR3 sequence reads: CASSPRFDGYTF. CDR3 nucleotide sequence: TGTGCCAGCAGCCCACGATTCGACGGCTACACCTTC.

The rearrangement joins TRBV10-1 to TRBJ1-3, with D perhaps matching TRBD1 (5 bases). V lost 5 bases to trimming and J lost 2 bases, with 16 bases between them. The CDR3 length is 16 residues. Germline V gives CDR1 WNHNN, CDR2 SYGVQD (reference sequence). The CDR3 is CASSSSEGTAGNTIYF. Written as DNA, the CDR3 is TGCGCCAGCAGTTCGAGTGAGGGGACCGCTGGAAACACCATATATTTT.

The chain recombines TRBV7-9 with TRBJ2-7; D is undetermined. CDR3 size: 12 residues. Trimming left V 2 bases short and J 5 bases short, with 7 bases between. Per the germline V gene, CDR1 is SEHNR and CDR2 is FQNEAQ (reference sequence). This CDR3 reads CASSLRPDEQYF. CDR3 DNA sequence: TGTGCCAGCAGCTTACGTCCGGACGAGCAGTACTTC.

This clone was observed a handful of times. The chain links TRBV9 to TRBJ1-5, with D possibly matching TRBD1 (5 bases). Germline V gene lookup returns CDR1 SGDLS and CDR2 YYNGEE. V lost 0 bases and J lost 6, with 7 bases in between. There are 13 residues in the CDR3. The CDR3 DNA sequence: TGTGCCAGCAGCGTAGATGGGGGTCAGCCCCAGCATTTT. This sequence encodes CASSVDGGQPQHF. The variable domain in full, with the rest retrieved from reference TRBV9 and TRBJ1-5, is DSGVTQTPKHLITATGQRVTLRCSPRSGDLSVYWYQQSLDQGLQFLIQYYNGEERAKGNILERFSAQQFPDLHSELNLSSLELGDSALYFCASSVDGGQPQHFGDGTRLSIL.

The rearrangement uses TRBV28 and TRBJ1-1, with unresolved D. The CDR3 sequence is 14 residues long. V was clipped by 1 base and J by 3 bases, with 9 bases between them. Germline V gene lookup returns CDR1 MDHEN and CDR2 SYDVKM. DNA for the CDR3: TGTGCCAGCAGTTTATCTCCCCCCTACACTGAAGCTTTCTTT. Translating it yields CASSLSPPYTEAFF.

V gene TRBV19 combines with J gene TRBJ2-7, with 7 bases fitting TRBD1. V lost 1 base and J lost 3; bases outside the gene matches: 6. The CDR3 has 15 amino acids. Germline CDR1 reads LNHDA; CDR2 reads SQIVND (reference sequence). CDR3 protein: CASSIGRDSFYEQYF. The CDR3, as DNA: TGTGCCAGTAGTATAGGCCGGGACAGCTTCTACGAGCAGTACTTC.

The chain couples TRBV5-1 to TRBJ2-7; 15 bases are shared with TRBD2. J gave up 2 bases and V 0 bases, and 6 bases lay outside the gene matches. The CDR3 length is 18 residues. Germline CDR1 is SGHRS and CDR2 is YFSETQ. The CDR3 loop reads CASSLGTSGGASTYEQYF. The DNA for the CDR3 is TGCGCCAGCAGCTTGGGGACTAGCGGGGGGGCATCGACCTACGAGCAGTACTTC.

This chain links TRBV28 with TRBJ2-7; D possibly matches TRBD1 or TRBD2 (5 bases each). Trimming stripped 3 bases from V and 4 bases from J, with 16 bases between. This CDR3 is built from 15 residues. The germline V gene encodes CDR1 MDHEN and CDR2 SYDVKM. The CDR3 region has the DNA TGTGCCAGCAGTTTCACGGGCTGGGGGATTTACGAGCAGTACTTC. Amino acid sequence: CASSFTGWGIYEQYF.

V is TRBV27 and J is TRBJ2-2; D is unresolved. The ends were cut back, 5 bases at V and 7 bases at J, with 29 bases in the middle. CDR3 length: 19 residues. From germline, CDR1 is MNHEY and CDR2 SMNVEV (reference sequence). DNA for the CDR3: TGTGCCAGCAGTATAATACCACCCCACGAGGTTCAGGTCCACGGGGAGCTGTTTTTT. Residues: CASSIIPPHEVQVHGELFF.

The gene calls are TRBV4-1 and TRBJ2-3; D remains ambiguous. Germline V CDR1 and CDR2: MGHRA, YSYEKL. V was clipped by 2 bases and J by 2 bases, with 2 bases between them. The CDR3 has 12 amino acids. The CDR3 DNA sequence: TGCGCCAGCAGCCAACTCACAGATACGCAGTATTTT. Protein product: CASSQLTDTQYF.

The rearrangement joins TRBV11-2 to TRBJ1-1; maybe TRBD1 (5 bases). CDR3 length: 13 residues. CDR1 SGHAT and CDR2 FQNNGV come from the germline V gene. V was shortened by 4 bases and J by 5 bases, with 11 bases between the two germline ends. The CDR3 sequence is CASSSGSGTEAFF. In DNA, the CDR3 is TGTGCCAGCAGCTCAGGGTCAGGGACTGAAGCTTTCTTT. Supplemented by reference TRBV11-2 and TRBJ1-1, the full variable domain reads EAGVAQSPRYKIIEKRQSVAFWCNPISGHATLYWYQQILGQGPKLLIQFQNNGVVDDSQLPKDRFSAERLKGVDSTLKIQPAKLEDSAVYLCASSSGSGTEAFFGQGTRLTVV.

This rearrangement joins TRBV19 to TRBJ2-7; D may be TRBD2 (5 bases). Germline loops: CDR1 LNHDA, CDR2 SQIVND (reference sequence). V shed 5 bases and J shed 3 bases, with 14 bases lying between them. The CDR3 is 14 residues long. The CDR3 DNA reads as TGTGCCAGTAGTCCTACTCTAGCCATCTACGAGCAGTACTTC. This sequence encodes CASSPTLAIYEQYF.

The chain recombines TRBV6-4 with TRBJ1-5; 7 bases are a match to TRBD1. There are 18 residues in the CDR3. The V segment lost 0 bases and the J segment 4 bases; nucleotides outside the gene matches: 12. The germline V gene encodes CDR1 MRHNA and CDR2 SNTAGT. CDR3 protein: CASSDSGTALGGNQPQHF. CDR3 nucleotide sequence: TGTGCCAGCAGTGACTCCGGGACAGCACTAGGTGGGAATCAGCCCCAGCATTTT.

This sequence joins TRBV9 and TRBJ2-5; the D gene could be TRBD1 or TRBD2 (6 bases each). Trimming removed 0 bases from V and 5 bases from J, with 8 bases in between. Germline CDR1 is SGDLS and CDR2 is YYNGEE. CDR3 length equals 13 residues. The chain's CDR3 is CASSVEGGETQYF. The CDR3, as DNA: TGTGCCAGCAGCGTAGAAGGGGGGGAGACCCAGTACTTC.

The rearrangement links TRBV7-2 to TRBJ2-1; D possibly corresponds to TRBD2 (5 bases). The CDR3 length is 18 residues. V was pared by 3 bases and J by 6 bases, with 24 bases between. Germline V gene sequence: CDR1 SGHTA, CDR2 FQGNSA. The CDR3 reads CASSFVPWGVLRGNEQFF. The CDR3 coding sequence is TGTGCCAGCAGCTTCGTCCCTTGGGGAGTCCTCCGGGGCAATGAGCAGTTCTTC.

In its sample, this clone was seen once. The chain combines TRBV11-2 with TRBJ1-6, with 9 bases matching TRBD1. Per germline, CDR1 SGHAT and CDR2 FQNNGV. The junction had 4 bases not matched to a gene; V was cut back by 0 bases and J by 7 bases. The CDR3 length is 16 residues. The CDR3 sequence: CASSLDMDRGNSPLHF. CDR3 sequence (DNA): TGTGCCAGCAGCTTAGATATGGACAGGGGAAATTCACCCCTCCACTTT.

The chain combines TRBV4-1 with TRBJ1-5; 8 bases fit TRBD1. CDR1 is MGHRA and CDR2 is YSYEKL in the germline V gene. Trimming at V came to 4 bases and at J to 1 base, leaving 6 bases not matched to a gene. The CDR3 is 16 amino acids. CDR3 protein: CASSPRTGMSNQPQHF. For the CDR3, the DNA is TGCGCCAGCAGCCCCCGGACAGGGATGAGCAATCAGCCCCAGCATTTT.

The rearrangement uses TRBV11-2 and TRBJ2-7; D is ambiguous. CDR1 SGHAT and CDR2 FQNNGV come from the germline V gene. The CDR3 totals 14 residues. Trimming took 1 base from V and 3 from J, leaving 10 bases between them. The CDR3 DNA follows: TGTGCCAGCAGCTTAGCCAGCTGGGGCTACGAGCAGTACTTC. Its protein is CASSLASWGYEQYF.

The gene calls are TRBV7-8 and TRBJ1-2; D possibly corresponds to TRBD1 (6 bases). The CDR3 has 16 residues. In germline, CDR1 is SGHVS, CDR2 FQNEAQ. Trimming took off 5 bases at V and 2 bases at J, with 18 bases between the two ends. CDR3 residues: CASSPQGRGPNYGYTF. Written as DNA, the CDR3 is TGTGCCAGCAGCCCCCAGGGGAGGGGCCCAAACTATGGCTACACCTTC.